The next 6 T cell receptor beta chains were all read from a single sample in a study of T cell repertoires in cytomegalovirus infection. TCRdb passed the reads through MiXCR, listing each CDR3 protein once. The sample includes some 270,000 distinct CDR3 sequences, more than 15% seen only once; the top ten take more than 45%. The sample taken for sequencing was CD8+ T cells from PBMCs. The source is a human donor in good health (CMV status not recorded). Some clones in this sample may be carry-over from other donors' samples.

This clonotype has ten or more counts. This chain uses TRBV12-3 or TRBV12-4 with TRBJ2-7; 7 bases map to TRBD1. This CDR3 region has 16 residues. With V trimmed by 2 bases and J by 2 bases, 9 bases remained unmatched. The CDR3 DNA is TGTGCCAGCAGTTTAACAGGACAGGTAGGCACCTACGAGCAGTACTTC. Translating gives CASSLTGQVGTYEQYF.

The rearrangement joins TRBV2 to TRBJ2-1; 11 bases map to TRBD1. CDR1 SNHLY and CDR2 FYNNEI come from the germline V gene. The CDR3 spans 16 residues. V shed 6 bases and J 1 base; nucleotides not matched to a gene: 5. The CDR3 spells CASRGTGGKSYNEQFF. In DNA form, the CDR3 reads TGTGCCAGCAGGGGGACAGGGGGAAAATCCTACAATGAGCAGTTCTTC.

In this sample, this clonotype turned up a few times. The chain carries TRBV20-1 and TRBJ2-7; a weak D match, TRBD2 (5 bases). The V and J ends lost 7 bases and 0 bases respectively, with 7 bases between them. CDR3 length: 11 residues. Germline CDR1 reads DFQATT; CDR2 reads SNEGSKA (reference sequence). For the CDR3, the DNA is TGCAGTGTAGAGGGCTCCTACGAGCAGTACTTC. It encodes CSVEGSYEQYF.

This clonotype has only a few counts. The rearrangement links TRBV6-6 to TRBJ2-3, with 11 bases aligning to TRBD2. With 6 bases clipped from V and 0 bases from J, the junction kept 11 bases outside the gene matches. This CDR3 comprises 18 residues. Germline assignment: CDR1 MNHNY and CDR2 SVGAGI (reference sequence). CDR3 amino acids: CASSLHLLAGGSTDTQYF. The CDR3 region has the DNA TGTGCCAGCAGCCTCCACCTCCTAGCGGGGGGCAGCACAGATACGCAGTATTTT.

This clonotype has a count of ten or more. This chain links TRBV5-5 with TRBJ2-4; D unresolved. Germline lookup yields CDR1 SGHKS and CDR2 YYEKEE (reference sequence). Deletions cut 4 bases from V and 8 bases from J, with 31 bases between. This CDR3 has 19 amino acids. The CDR3 here is CASSPLGGMNSFSRDIQYF. In DNA form, the CDR3 reads TGTGCCAGCAGCCCCCTGGGTGGGATGAATAGTTTCTCCCGGGACATTCAGTACTTC. The whole variable domain, remainder taken from reference TRBV5-5 and TRBJ2-4, is DAGVTQSPTHLIKTRGQQVTLRCSPISGHKSVSWYQQVLGQGPQFIFQYYEKEERGRGNFPDRFSARQFPNYSSELNVNALLLGDSALYLCASSPLGGMNSFSRDIQYFGAGTRLSVL.

This chain uses TRBV20-1 with TRBJ1-4, with a tentative D call TRBD1 (6 bases). The CDR3 is 15 amino acids. Trimming left V 5 bases short and J 4 bases short, with 17 bases between. The germline V gene encodes CDR1 DFQATT and CDR2 SNEGSKA (reference sequence). The CDR3 bases are TGCAGTGCTTCTACAGGGCGCGCTTATAATGAAAAACTGTTTTTT. The encoded protein is CSASTGRAYNEKLFF.